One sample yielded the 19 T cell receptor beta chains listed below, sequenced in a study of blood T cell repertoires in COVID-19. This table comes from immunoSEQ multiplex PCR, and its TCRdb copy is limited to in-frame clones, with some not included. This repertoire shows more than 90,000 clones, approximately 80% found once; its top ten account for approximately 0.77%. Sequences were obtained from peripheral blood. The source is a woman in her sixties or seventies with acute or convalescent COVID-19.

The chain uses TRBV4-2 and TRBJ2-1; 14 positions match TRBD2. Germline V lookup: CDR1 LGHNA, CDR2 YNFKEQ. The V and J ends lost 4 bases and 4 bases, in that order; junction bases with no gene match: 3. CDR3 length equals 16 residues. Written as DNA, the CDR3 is TGTGCCAGCAGCCCGACTAGCGGGAGGGCGTACAATGAGCAGTTCTTC. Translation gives CASSPTSGRAYNEQFF.

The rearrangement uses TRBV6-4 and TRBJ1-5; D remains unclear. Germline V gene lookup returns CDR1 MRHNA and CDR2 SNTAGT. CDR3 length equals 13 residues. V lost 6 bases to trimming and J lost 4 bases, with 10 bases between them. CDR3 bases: TGTGCCAGCAGCCCAACACCAAATCAGCCCCAGCATTTT. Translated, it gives CASSPTPNQPQHF.

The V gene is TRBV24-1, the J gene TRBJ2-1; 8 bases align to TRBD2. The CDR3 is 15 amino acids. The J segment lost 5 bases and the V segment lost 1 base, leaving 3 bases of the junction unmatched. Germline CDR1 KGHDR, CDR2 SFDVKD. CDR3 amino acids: CATSDLREGDNEQFF. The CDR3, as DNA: TGTGCCACCAGTGATTTACGGGAGGGGGACAATGAGCAGTTCTTC.

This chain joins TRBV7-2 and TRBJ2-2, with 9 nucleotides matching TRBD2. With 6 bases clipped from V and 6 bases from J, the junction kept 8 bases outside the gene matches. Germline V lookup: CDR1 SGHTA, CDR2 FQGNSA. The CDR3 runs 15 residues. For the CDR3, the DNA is TGTGCCAGCAGACCACCGGGACTAGCTGCCGGGGAGCTGTTTTTT. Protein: CASRPPGLAAGELFF.

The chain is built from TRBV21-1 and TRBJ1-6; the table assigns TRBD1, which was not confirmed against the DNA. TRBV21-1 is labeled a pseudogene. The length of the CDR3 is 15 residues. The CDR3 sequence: CASSSTVVTDSPLHF. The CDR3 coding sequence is TGTGCCAGCAGCTCGACAGTAGTTACAGATTCACCCCTCCACTTT.

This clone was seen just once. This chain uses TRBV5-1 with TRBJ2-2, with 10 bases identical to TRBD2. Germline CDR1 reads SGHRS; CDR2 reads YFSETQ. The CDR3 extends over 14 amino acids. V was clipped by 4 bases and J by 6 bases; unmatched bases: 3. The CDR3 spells CASSLAGDAGELFF. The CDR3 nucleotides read TGCGCCAGCAGCCTAGCGGGAGATGCCGGGGAGCTGTTTTTT.

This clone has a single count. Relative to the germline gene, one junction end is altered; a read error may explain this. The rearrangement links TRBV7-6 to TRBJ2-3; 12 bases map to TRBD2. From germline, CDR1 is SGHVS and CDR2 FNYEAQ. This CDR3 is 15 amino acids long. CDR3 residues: CASSLAGGRTDTQYF. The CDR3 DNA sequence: TGTGCCAGCAGCCTAGCGGGGGGGCGTACAGATACGCAGTATTTT.

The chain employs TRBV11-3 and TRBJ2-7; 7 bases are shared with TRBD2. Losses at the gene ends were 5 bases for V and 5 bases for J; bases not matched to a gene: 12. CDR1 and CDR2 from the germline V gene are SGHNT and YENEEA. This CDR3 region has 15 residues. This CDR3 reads CASSRGREGSDEQYF. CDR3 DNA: TGTGCCAGCAGCCGCGGCAGGGAGGGAAGCGACGAGCAGTACTTC.

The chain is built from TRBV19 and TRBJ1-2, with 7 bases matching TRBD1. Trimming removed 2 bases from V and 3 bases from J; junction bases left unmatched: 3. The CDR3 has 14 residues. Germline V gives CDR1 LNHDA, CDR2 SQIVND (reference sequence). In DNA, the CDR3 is TGTGCCAGTAGTATAAAAGGGACAGACTATGGCTACACCTTC. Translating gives CASSIKGTDYGYTF.

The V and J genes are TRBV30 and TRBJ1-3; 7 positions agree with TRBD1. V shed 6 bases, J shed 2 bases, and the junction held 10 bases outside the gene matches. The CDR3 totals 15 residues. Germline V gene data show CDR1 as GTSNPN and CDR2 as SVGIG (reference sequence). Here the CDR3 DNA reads TGTGCCTGCTACAACCCACAGGGGACTGGAAACACCATATATTTT. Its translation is CACYNPQGTGNTIYF. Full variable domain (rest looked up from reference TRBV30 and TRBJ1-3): SQTIHQWPATLVQPVGSPLSLECTVEGTSNPNLYWYRQAAGRGLQLLFYSVGIGQISSEVPQNLSASRPQDRQFILSSKKLLLSDSGFYLCACYNPQGTGNTIYFGEGSWLTVV.

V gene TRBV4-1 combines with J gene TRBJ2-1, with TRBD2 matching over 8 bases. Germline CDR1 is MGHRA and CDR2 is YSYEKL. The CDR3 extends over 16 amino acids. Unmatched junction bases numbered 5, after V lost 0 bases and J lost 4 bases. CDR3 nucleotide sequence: TGCGCCAGCAGCCAAGATAGAAGCGGGAGTTACAATGAGCAGTTCTTC. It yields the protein CASSQDRSGSYNEQFF.

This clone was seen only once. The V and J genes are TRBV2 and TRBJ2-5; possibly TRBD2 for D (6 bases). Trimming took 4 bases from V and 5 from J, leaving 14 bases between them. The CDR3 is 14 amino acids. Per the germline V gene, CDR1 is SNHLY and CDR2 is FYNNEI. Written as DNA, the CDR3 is TGTGCCAGCAGTGTGGGGGGATCGTGGGAGACCCAGTACTTC. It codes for CASSVGGSWETQYF.

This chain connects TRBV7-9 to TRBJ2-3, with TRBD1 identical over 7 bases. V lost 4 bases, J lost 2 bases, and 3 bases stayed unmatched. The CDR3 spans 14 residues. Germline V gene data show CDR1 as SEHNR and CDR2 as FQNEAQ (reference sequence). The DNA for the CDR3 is TGTGCCAGCAGCTCGGGACAGATCACAGATACGCAGTATTTT. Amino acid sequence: CASSSGQITDTQYF.

In nucleotides, the CDR3 is TGTGCCACCAGTGATCCGGGACTAGACTATAATGAGCAGTTCTTC. As protein: CATSDPGLDYNEQFF. The chain links TRBV24-1 to TRBJ2-1, with 8 positions matching TRBD2. Germline trimming cut 3 bases from V and 7 bases from J; bases unmatched to any gene: 7. Germline values: CDR1 KGHDR, CDR2 SFDVKD. This CDR3 region has 15 residues.

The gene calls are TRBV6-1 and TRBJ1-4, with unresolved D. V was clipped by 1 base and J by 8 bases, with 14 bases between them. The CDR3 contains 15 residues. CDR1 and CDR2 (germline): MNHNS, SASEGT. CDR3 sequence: CASSEVNEAGEKLFF. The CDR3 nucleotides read TGTGCCAGCAGTGAAGTCAACGAGGCCGGGGAAAAACTGTTTTTT.

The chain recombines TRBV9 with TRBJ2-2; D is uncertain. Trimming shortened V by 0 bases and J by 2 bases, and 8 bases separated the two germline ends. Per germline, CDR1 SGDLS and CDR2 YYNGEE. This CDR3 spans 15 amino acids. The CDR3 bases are TGTGCCAGCAGCGTAGCTACGACAAACACCGGGGAGCTGTTTTTT. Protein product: CASSVATTNTGELFF.

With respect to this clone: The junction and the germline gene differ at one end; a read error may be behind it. CDR3 coding DNA: TGTGCCATCAGTGAGTCTGAAAGGGAGCCGTTCTTC. It encodes CAISESEREPFF. The chain recombines TRBV10-3 with TRBJ2-1, with a weak D call TRBD2 (5 bases). CDR1 is ENHRY, CDR2 SYGVKD, per germline. The CDR3 runs to 12 residues.

CDR3: CASSDRMSSYEQYF. In nucleotides, the CDR3 is TGTGCCAGCTCGGACAGGATGTCCTCCTACGAGCAGTACTTC. The chain carries TRBV6-5 and TRBJ2-7; TRBD1 aligns across 7 bases. Germline-derived CDR1 and CDR2 are MNHEY and SVGAGI. The CDR3 contains 14 residues. J lost 0 bases, V lost 8 bases, and 7 bases had no gene match.

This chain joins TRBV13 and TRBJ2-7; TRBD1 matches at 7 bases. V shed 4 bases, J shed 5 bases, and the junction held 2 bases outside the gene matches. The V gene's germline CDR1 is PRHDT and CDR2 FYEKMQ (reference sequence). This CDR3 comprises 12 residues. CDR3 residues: CASSSQGNEQYF. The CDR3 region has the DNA TGTGCCAGCAGCTCACAGGGGAACGAGCAGTACTTC.